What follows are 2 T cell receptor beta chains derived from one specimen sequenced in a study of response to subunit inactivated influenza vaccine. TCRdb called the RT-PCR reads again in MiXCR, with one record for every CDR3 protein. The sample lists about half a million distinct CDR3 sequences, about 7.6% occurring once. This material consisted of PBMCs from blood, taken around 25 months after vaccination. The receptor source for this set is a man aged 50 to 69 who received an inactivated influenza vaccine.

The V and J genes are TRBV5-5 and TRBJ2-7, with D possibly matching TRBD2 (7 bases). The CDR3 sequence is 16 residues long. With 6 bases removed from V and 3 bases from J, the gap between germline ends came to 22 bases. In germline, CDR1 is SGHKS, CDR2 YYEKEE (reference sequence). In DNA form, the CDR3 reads TGTGCCAGCAACCCGCCGGGGGGCGCTTCTCTCTACGAGCAGTACTTC. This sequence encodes CASNPPGGASLYEQYF.

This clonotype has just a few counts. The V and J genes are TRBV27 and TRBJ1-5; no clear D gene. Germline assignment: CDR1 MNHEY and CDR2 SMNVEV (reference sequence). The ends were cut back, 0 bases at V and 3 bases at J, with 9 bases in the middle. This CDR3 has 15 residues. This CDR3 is CASSLSPGNNQPQHF. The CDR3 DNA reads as TGTGCCAGCAGTTTATCGCCTGGGAACAATCAGCCCCAGCATTTT.